The source of this TCR beta chain is a study of naive CD8 T cells in extremely preterm neonates. Findings and caveats of the study: iChao1 richness was lowest in preterm neonates, significantly versus all ages. Compared with older groups, preterm CDR3s were shorter, with fewer N additions and less trimming.

Concerning this clone: As yet, its antigen is unknown.

Germline V gives CDR1 LNHDA, CDR2 SQIVND (reference sequence). The CDR3 has 14 residues. Germline trimming cut 5 bases from V and 2 bases from J; bases unmatched to any gene: 1. The table came from immunoSEQ multiplex PCR; TCRdb's copy has only in-frame clones and leaves some out. The table records about 23,000 clones, around 88% of them present only once. Extremely preterm births at roughly 22-28 weeks of gestation supplied the samples. Sample: naive CD8+ T cells from cord blood. V and J are TRBV19 and TRBJ2-7; the match to TRBD2 covers 12 bases. This TCR came from a boy who was born preterm. CDR3 DNA sequence: TGTGCCAGTAGTCTAGCGGGGGGGCCCTACGAGCAGTACTTC. The encoded protein is CASSLAGGPYEQYF.